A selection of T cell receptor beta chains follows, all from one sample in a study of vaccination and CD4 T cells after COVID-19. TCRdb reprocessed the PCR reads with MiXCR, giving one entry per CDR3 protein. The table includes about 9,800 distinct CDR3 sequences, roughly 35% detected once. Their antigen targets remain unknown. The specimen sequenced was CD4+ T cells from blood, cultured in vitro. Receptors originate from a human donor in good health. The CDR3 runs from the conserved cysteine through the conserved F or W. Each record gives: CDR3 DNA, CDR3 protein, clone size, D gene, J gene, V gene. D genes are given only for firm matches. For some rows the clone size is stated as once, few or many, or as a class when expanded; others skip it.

TGTGCCAGCAGCAAGGCCGTAGGAGGCAATCAGCCCCAGCATTTT CASSKAVGGNQPQHF - - TRBJ1-5 TRBV21-1
TGTGCCACCATTCCAGGGGGGGGCTTAGCTAACTATGGCTACACCTTC CATIPGGGLANYGYTF - TRBD1 TRBJ1-2 TRBV6-1
TGTGCCAGCTTCTCCTGGGGGATCTATGGCTACACCTTC CASFSWGIYGYTF few - TRBJ1-2 TRBV19
TGCAGTGCTAGAGCGACAGGGGATACTGAAGCTTTCTTT CSARATGDTEAFF few TRBD1 TRBJ1-1 TRBV20-1
TGCAGTGCCGTAGATAGCGGCTACAATGAGCAGTTCTTC CSAVDSGYNEQFF few - TRBJ2-1 TRBV20-1
TGTGCCAGTAGTATTTGGGGGATTAGCATGAACACTGAAGCTTTCTTT CASSIWGISMNTEAFF few - TRBJ1-1 TRBV19
TGCGCCAGCAGCTTGGAGGGAATAGACGGCTACACCTTC CASSLEGIDGYTF - - TRBJ1-2 TRBV5-1
TGCGCCAGCAGCTGGGGACCTGGAAAGAACACTGAAGCTTTCTTT CASSWGPGKNTEAFF - - TRBJ1-1 TRBV5-1
TGTGCCAGTAGTACCATCAGGGGGGAGACCCAGTACTTC CASSTIRGETQYF - TRBD1 TRBJ2-5 TRBV19
TGTGCCAGCAGCAGGTACGGACTGACCCTCAATGAGCAGTTCTTC CASSRYGLTLNEQFF - - TRBJ2-1 TRBV9
TGCGCCAGCAGCCAAGAAAGGTTTGGGGGAGAGGAGGAGACCCAGTACTTC CASSQERFGGEEETQYF - - TRBJ2-5 TRBV4-1
TGTGCCAGCAGTGCGTTCGGGACAGCCGTCGACTACACCTTC CASSAFGTAVDYTF - TRBD1 TRBJ1-2 TRBV25-1
TGTGCCTGGAGTCCACCAGGCAGGGCCTCTGGCTACACCTTC CAWSPPGRASGYTF few - TRBJ1-2 TRBV30
TGTGCCAGCAGTGTGGCAGGGATGAACACTGAAGCTTTCTTT CASSVAGMNTEAFF few - TRBJ1-1 TRBV2
TGCGCCAGCAGCTTGGCGACTAGCGGGGGGGCCCAAGAGACCCAGTACTTC CASSLATSGGAQETQYF - TRBD2 TRBJ2-5 TRBV5-1
TGCGCCAGCAGCTTGGAGGGGAGTCAGCCCCAGCATTTT CASSLEGSQPQHF few - TRBJ1-5 TRBV5-1
TGTGCCAGCAGTCCCTTAAGCGGGAGTCGATACGAGCAGTACTTC CASSPLSGSRYEQYF few TRBD2 TRBJ2-7 TRBV6-1
TGTGCCAGCAGCTTAAGGCGGGAGATCTACAATGAGCAGTTCTTC CASSLRREIYNEQFF - TRBD2 TRBJ2-1 TRBV11-2
TGTGCCAGCAGCTCGGGACAGGGAGGGGAGACCCAGTACTTC CASSSGQGGETQYF few TRBD1 TRBJ2-5 TRBV7-2
TGTGCCAGCAGCTTAGCGGGGTGGACAGGGATTTGGGGCTACACCTTC CASSLAGWTGIWGYTF few TRBD1 TRBJ1-2 TRBV11-2
TGTGCCAGCAGCTTATCTCAGGGTTCCAACGAGCAGTACTTC CASSLSQGSNEQYF - - TRBJ2-7 TRBV7-2
TGCAGTGCTAGAGGGCGGAGATCCACAGATACGCAGTATTTT CSARGRRSTDTQYF few - TRBJ2-3 TRBV20-1
TGTGCCACCCAACCCCCCGGGGCTCAGTTCTTC CATQPPGAQFF few - TRBJ2-1 TRBV19